This paragraph covers one TCR beta chain sequence. The data originate from a study of T cells of healthy individuals. TCRdb redid the calling of the 5' RACE reads with MiXCR, one entry per CDR3 protein. This table has roughly 87,000 distinct CDR3 sequences, about 16% appearing once. The receptor's source is a human donor in good health.

The CDR3 is CSATKVGQRETQYF. For the CDR3, the DNA is TGCAGTGCTACCAAGGTCGGTCAGCGAGAGACCCAGTACTTC. The rearrangement joins TRBV20-1 to TRBJ2-5; no firm D call. This CDR3 has 14 residues. Germline loops: CDR1 DFQATT, CDR2 SNEGSKA (reference sequence). The V end lost 4 bases, the J end lost 4 bases, and 16 bases lay between the germline ends.